This paragraph covers one T cell receptor (beta chain) sequence. Its specificity is unknown. A junction boundary mismatches the germline segment, possibly from a read error. Each CDR3 protein is one row after TCRdb ran MiXCR on the reads. This sample carries around 750,000 distinct CDR3 sequences, 30% to 35% of them seen once, and the ten largest clones take 9.5% to 15%. The sample comes from a study of T cell repertoires in cytomegalovirus infection. Study as a whole: Indicated by public TCR beta signatures were CMV infection and matching HLA type.

Study-wide findings and caveats: Dominating the ex vivo response were HLA-C-restricted CMV-specific TCR beta clonotypes. Identification of carriers of CMV plus the relevant HLA was performed using cumulative public TCR beta family frequency.

The CDR3 loop spans 17 amino acids. Germline lookup yields CDR1 LNHDA and CDR2 SQIVND (reference sequence). The material was cultured CD8+ T cells from PBMCs, obtained from culture after CMV antigen stimulation. This chain connects TRBV19 to TRBJ2-6, with D perhaps matching TRBD1 or TRBD2 (5 bases each). The origin of this receptor is a human donor in good health (CMV status not recorded). Some clones in this sample may be carry-over from other donors' samples. For the CDR3, the DNA is TGTGCCAGTAGTAAAGGGGACGGGCCTACCGGGGCCAACGTCCCGACTTTC. Translating it yields CASSKGDGPTGANVPTF.